A single sample gave rise to the 3 T cell receptor beta chains below, sequenced in a study of coeliac disease. TCRdb's table, derived via immunoSEQ multiplex PCR, lists solely in-frame clones and lacks some. The profile shows 2,500 to 3,000 clones, 45% to 55% of them singletons. Sample: intraepithelial lymphocytes from the gut. The receptors were sampled from a man aged 60 to 69 with celiac disease on a gluten-free diet.

This clone has only one observation. This rearrangement joins TRBV7-6 to TRBJ2-1; 10 bases fit TRBD2. Trimming cost V 5 bases and J 7 bases; bases outside gene matches: 5. In germline, CDR1 is SGHVS, CDR2 FNYEAQ. The CDR3 has 14 amino acids. CDR3 DNA: TGTGCCAGCAGCCGAGCGGGGGGGCCGAATGAGCAGTTCTTC. It codes for CASSRAGGPNEQFF.

CDR3 region: CASSPPLLGAYGYTF. DNA for the CDR3: TGTGCCAGCAGCCCCCCGCTGTTGGGAGCCTATGGCTACACCTTC. This chain joins TRBV7-4 and TRBJ1-2; D not certain. The CDR3 sequence is 15 residues long. Per the germline V gene, CDR1 is SGHVT and CDR2 is SQSDAQ. The V end was cut by 5 bases, the J end by 4 bases, with 17 bases between.

A remark on this clone: An end of the junction differs from the germline gene, which may be a read error. V usage is TRBV30 and J usage is TRBJ2-3; 7 nucleotides line up with TRBD1. CDR1 is GTSNPN, CDR2 SVGIG, per germline (reference sequence). The CDR3 is 12 residues long. CDR3 DNA sequence: TGTGCCTGGAGTGTTGGGACAGAGACGCAGTATTTT. As protein: CAWSVGTETQYF.